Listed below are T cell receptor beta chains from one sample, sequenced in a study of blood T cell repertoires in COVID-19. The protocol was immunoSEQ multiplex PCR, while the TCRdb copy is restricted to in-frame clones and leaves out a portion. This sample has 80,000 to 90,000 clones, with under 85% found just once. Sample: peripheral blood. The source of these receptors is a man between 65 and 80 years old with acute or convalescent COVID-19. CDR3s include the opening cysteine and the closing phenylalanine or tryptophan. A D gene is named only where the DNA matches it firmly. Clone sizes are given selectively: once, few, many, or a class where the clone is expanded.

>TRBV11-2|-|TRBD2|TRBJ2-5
CASSFLVGRGETQYF
TGTGCCAGCAGCTTCCTGGTCGGGAGGGGAGAGACCCAGTACTTC
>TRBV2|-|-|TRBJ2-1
CASSGGPSYNEQFF
TGTGCCAGCAGTGGCGGTCCCTCCTACAATGAGCAGTTCTTC
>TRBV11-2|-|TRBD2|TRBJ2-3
CASSPGLAGGDTQYF
TGTGCCAGCAGCCCAGGACTAGCGGGGGGGGATACGCAGTATTTT
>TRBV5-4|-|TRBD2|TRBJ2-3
CASSHPTSGVSTDTQYF
TGTGCCAGCAGCCACCCGACTAGCGGGGTTAGCACAGATACGCAGTATTTT
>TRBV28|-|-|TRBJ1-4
CASSLWTAFNEKLFF
TGTGCCAGCAGTTTATGGACAGCTTTTAATGAAAAACTGTTTTTT
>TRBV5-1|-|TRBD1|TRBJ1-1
CASSLRGPMNTEAFF
TGCGCCAGCAGCTTGAGGGGGCCAATGAACACTGAAGCTTTCTTT
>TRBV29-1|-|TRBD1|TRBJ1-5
CSVGQGANQPQHF
TGCAGCGTTGGTCAGGGGGCCAACCAGCCCCAGCATTTT
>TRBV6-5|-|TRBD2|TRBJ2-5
CASGSGASGEGTQYF
TGTGCCAGCGGTTCCGGGGCTAGCGGGGAGGGGACCCAGTACTTC
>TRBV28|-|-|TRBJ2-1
CASSSPNRYNEQFF
TGTGCCAGCAGTTCCCCCAACAGATACAATGAGCAGTTCTTC
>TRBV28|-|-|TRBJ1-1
CASSWGGQGTEAFF
TGTGCCAGCAGCTGGGGAGGGCAGGGGACTGAAGCTTTCTTT
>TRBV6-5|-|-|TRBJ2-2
CASRRGRPGELFF
TGTGCCTCGCGAAGGGGTAGGCCCGGGGAGCTGTTTTTT
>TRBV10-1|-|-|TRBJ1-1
CASSESGGIGTEAFF
TGCGCCAGCAGTGAGTCGGGGGGGATTGGGACTGAAGCTTTCTTT
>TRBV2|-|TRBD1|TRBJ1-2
CASGQVYGYTF
TGTGCCAGTGGACAGGTCTATGGCTACACCTTC
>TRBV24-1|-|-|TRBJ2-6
CATSTATGANVLTF
TGTGCCACCTCCACAGCAACTGGGGCCAACGTCCTGACTTTC
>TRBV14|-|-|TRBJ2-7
CASSQSRGDEQYF
TGTGCCAGCAGCCAGAGCAGGGGGGACGAGCAGTACTTC
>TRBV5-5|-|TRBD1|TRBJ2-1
CASSFGTGSWEQFF
TGTGCCAGCAGCTTCGGGACAGGGTCATGGGAGCAGTTCTTC
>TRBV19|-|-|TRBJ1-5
CASSMDSNSNQPQHF
TGTGCCAGTAGTATGGACAGCAATAGCAATCAGCCCCAGCATTTT
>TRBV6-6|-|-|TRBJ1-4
CASTKDGLPNEKLFF
TGTGCCAGCACTAAGGACGGACTCCCTAATGAAAAACTGTTTTTT
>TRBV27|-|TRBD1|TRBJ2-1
CASKGQGMYNEQFF
TGTGCCAGCAAGGGACAGGGGATGTACAATGAGCAGTTCTTC
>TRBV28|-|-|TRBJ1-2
CASSTGFWGYTF
TGTGCCAGCAGCACGGGGTTCTGGGGCTACACCTTC
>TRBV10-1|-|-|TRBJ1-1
CASSERTRYEAFF
TGCGCCAGCAGTGAAAGGACACGATATGAAGCTTTCTTT
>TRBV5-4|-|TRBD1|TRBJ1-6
CASSFDQGQAPLHF
TGTGCCAGCAGCTTTGACCAGGGACAGGCACCCCTCCACTTT
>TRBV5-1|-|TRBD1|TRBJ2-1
CASSRDSSFYNEQFF
TGCGCCAGCAGCAGGGACAGTTCCTTCTACAATGAGCAGTTCTTC
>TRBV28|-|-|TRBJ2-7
CASSLPRGGSYEQYF
TGTGCCAGCAGTTTGCCCCGAGGGGGCTCCTACGAGCAGTACTTC
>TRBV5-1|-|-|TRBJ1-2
CASSDRAEGYGYTF
TGCGCCAGCAGCGACCGGGCAGAGGGCTATGGCTACACCTTC
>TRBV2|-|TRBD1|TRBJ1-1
CASSPTGGIGGNTEAFF
TGTGCCAGCAGCCCGACAGGGGGGATCGGGGGGAACACTGAAGCTTTCTTT
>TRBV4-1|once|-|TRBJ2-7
CASSQETGLLNEQYF
TGCGCCAGCAGCCAAGAAACAGGGCTTTTAAACGAGCAGTACTTC
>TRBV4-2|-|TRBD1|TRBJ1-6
CASSQEQGLDSPLHF
TGTGCCAGCAGCCAGGAACAGGGGCTGGATTCACCCCTCCACTTT
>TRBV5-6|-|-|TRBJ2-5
CASSFKETQYF
TGTGCCAGCAGCTTTAAAGAGACCCAGTACTTC
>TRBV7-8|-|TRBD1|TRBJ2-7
CASSLRDRPYEQYF
TGTGCCAGCAGCCTCCGGGACAGGCCCTACGAGCAGTACTTC
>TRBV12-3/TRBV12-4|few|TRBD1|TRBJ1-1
CASSLGQRTEAFF
TGTGCCAGCAGTTTGGGACAGCGAACTGAAGCTTTCTTT
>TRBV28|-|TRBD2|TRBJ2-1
CASSSGGNTGSNEQFF
TGTGCCAGTTCGAGCGGGGGGAATACGGGCAGCAATGAGCAGTTCTTC
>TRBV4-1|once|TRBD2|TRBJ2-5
CASSQDTSGGAFETQYF
TGCGCCAGCAGCCAAGATACTAGCGGGGGGGCCTTTGAGACCCAGTACTTC
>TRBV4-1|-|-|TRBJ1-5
CASSQVVVFNQPQHF
TGCGCCAGCAGCCAAGTTGTAGTTTTCAATCAGCCCCAGCATTTT
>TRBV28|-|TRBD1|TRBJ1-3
CASSSLRDRAGNTIYF
TGTGCCAGCAGTTCCCTCAGGGACAGAGCTGGAAACACCATATATTTT